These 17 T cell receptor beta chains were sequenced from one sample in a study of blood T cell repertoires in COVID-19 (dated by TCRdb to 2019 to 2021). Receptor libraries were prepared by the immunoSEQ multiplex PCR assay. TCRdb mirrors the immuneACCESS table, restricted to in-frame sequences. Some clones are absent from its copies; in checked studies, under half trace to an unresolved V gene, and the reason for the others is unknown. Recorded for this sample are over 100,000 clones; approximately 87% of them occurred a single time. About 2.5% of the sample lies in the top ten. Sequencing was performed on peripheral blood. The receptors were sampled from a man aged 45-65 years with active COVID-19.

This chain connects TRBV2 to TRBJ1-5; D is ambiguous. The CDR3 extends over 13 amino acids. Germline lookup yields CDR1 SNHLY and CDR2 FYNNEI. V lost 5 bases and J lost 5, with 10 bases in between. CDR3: CASSIGEDQPQHF. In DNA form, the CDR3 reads TGTGCCAGCAGTATCGGGGAGGATCAGCCCCAGCATTTT.

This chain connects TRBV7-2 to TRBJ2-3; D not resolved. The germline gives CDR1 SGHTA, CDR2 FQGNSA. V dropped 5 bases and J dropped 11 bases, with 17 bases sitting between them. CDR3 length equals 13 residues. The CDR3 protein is CASSPPVVREQYF. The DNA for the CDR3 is TGTGCCAGCAGCCCCCCGGTGGTTCGAGAGCAGTATTTT.

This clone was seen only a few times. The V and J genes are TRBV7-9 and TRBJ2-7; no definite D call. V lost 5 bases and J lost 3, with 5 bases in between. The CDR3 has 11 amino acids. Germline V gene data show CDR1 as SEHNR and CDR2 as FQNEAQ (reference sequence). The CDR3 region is CASSKSYEQYF. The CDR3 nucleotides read TGTGCCAGCAGCAAGAGCTACGAGCAGTACTTC.

The CDR3 region has the DNA TGTGCCACCAGCAGCTATTCCCTCAAGAACACTGAAGCTTTCTTT. Protein sequence: CATSSYSLKNTEAFF. This chain uses TRBV15 with TRBJ1-1; D is unclear. Trimming cost V 3 bases and J 1 base, with 12 bases left between them. Germline assignment: CDR1 LNHNV and CDR2 YYDKDF (reference sequence). CDR3 size: 15 residues.

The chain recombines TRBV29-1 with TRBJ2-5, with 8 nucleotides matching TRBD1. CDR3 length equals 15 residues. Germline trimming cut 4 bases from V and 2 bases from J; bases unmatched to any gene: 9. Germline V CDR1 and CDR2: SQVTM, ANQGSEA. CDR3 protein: CSVGKVRGQQETQYF. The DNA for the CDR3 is TGCAGCGTTGGTAAGGTCAGGGGGCAACAAGAGACCCAGTACTTC.

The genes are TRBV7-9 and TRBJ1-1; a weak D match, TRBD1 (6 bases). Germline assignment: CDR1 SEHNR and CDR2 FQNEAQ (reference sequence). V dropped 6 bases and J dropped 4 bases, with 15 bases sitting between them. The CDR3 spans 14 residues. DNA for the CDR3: TGTGCCAGCAGTCGCCCGGGGGGCGGCACTGAAGCTTTCTTT. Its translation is CASSRPGGGTEAFF.

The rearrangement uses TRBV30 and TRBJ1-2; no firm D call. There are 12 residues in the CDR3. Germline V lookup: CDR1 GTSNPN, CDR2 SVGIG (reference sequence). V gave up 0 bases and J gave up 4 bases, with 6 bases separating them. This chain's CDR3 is CAWSVSGYGYTF. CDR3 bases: TGTGCCTGGAGTGTCTCAGGCTATGGCTACACCTTC. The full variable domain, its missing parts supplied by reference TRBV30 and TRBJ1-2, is SQTIHQWPATLVQPVGSPLSLECTVEGTSNPNLYWYRQAAGRGLQLLFYSVGIGQISSEVPQNLSASRPQDRQFILSSKKLLLSDSGFYLCAWSVSGYGYTFGSGTRLTVV.

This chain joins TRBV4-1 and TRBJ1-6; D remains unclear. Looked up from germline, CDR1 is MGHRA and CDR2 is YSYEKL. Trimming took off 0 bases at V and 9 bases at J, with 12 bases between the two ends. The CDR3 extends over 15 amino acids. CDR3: CASSQDLPGASPLHF. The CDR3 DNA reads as TGCGCCAGCAGCCAAGATCTGCCGGGTGCTTCACCCCTCCACTTT.

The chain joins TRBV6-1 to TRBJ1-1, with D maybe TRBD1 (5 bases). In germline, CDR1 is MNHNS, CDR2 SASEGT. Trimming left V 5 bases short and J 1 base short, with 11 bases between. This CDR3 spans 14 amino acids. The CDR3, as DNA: TGTGCCAGCAGTACAGTGGGGGGGAACACTGAAGCTTTCTTT. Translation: CASSTVGGNTEAFF.

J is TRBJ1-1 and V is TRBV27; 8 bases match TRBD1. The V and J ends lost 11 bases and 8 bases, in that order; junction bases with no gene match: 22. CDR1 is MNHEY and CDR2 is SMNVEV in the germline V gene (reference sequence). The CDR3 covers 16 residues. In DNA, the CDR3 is TGTGCCGCCTCCCCACAGCAGGGACAGGCGAGACTCGAAGCTTTCTTT. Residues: CAASPQQGQARLEAFF.

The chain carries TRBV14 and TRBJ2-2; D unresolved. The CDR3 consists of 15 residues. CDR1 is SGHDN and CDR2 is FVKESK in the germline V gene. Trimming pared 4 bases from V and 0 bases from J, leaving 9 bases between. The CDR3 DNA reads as TGTGCCAGCAGCCTTTCCAGCGCGAACACCGGGGAGCTGTTTTTT. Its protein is CASSLSSANTGELFF.

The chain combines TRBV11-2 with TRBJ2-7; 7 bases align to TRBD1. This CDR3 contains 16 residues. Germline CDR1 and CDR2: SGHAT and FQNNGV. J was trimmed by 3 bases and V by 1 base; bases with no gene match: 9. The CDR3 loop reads CASSLAQGQSLYEQYF. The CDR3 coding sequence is TGTGCCAGCAGCTTAGCACAGGGGCAATCCCTCTACGAGCAGTACTTC.

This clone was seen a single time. The CDR3 coding sequence is TGCGCCAGCAGCCGGACTAGCGGGGGGGCTAGCAATGAGCAGTTCTTC. Encoded protein: CASSRTSGGASNEQFF. V usage is TRBV4-3 and J usage is TRBJ2-1, with 15 bases matching TRBD2. Losses at the gene ends were 4 bases for V and 6 bases for J; bases not matched to a gene: 4. This CDR3 has 16 amino acids. Per the germline V gene, CDR1 is LGHNA and CDR2 is YSLEER.

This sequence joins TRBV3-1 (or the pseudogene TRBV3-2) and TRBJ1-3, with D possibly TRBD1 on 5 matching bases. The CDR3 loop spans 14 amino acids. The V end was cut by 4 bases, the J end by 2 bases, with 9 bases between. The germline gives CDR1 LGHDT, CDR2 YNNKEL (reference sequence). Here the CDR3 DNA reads TGTGCCAGCAGCCCCGGGGGGACTGGAAACACCATATATTTT. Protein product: CASSPGGTGNTIYF.

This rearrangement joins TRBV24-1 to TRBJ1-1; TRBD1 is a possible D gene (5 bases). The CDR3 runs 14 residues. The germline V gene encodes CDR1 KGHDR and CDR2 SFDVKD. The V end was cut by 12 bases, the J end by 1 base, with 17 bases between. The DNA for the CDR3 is TGTGCCCTCCCCCGGGGGGGTTGGAACACTGAAGCTTTCTTT. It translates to CALPRGGWNTEAFF.

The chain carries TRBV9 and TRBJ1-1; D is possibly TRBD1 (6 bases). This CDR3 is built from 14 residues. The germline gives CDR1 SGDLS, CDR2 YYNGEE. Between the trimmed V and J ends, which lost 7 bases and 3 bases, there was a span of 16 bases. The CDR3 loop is CASCRAGEYTEAFF. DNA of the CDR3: TGTGCCAGCTGCCGGGCAGGGGAGTACACTGAAGCTTTCTTT.

The CDR3 nucleotides are TGTGCCAGCAGCCCCGCCCGAGTCCAGGGCCAAGAGACCCAGTACTTC. Protein sequence: CASSPARVQGQETQYF. The rearrangement uses TRBV14 and TRBJ2-5, with D perhaps TRBD1 (5 bases). Trimming pared 4 bases from V and 1 base from J, leaving 16 bases between. The CDR3 spans 16 residues. Germline CDR1 SGHDN, CDR2 FVKESK.